This TCR beta chain was profiled in a study of blood T cell repertoires in COVID-19. About the study: Italy, Spain and the United States were the sources of the convalescent and acute COVID-19 samples. From T cells, B-cell-depleted T cells, or PBMCs came the material, which was cDNA or gDNA.

Per the original data handling: Reference gene primer amplification gave estimated nucleated cell counts. TCRdb's copy holds only in-frame clones and misses some; the assay was immunoSEQ multiplex PCR. V, J and clone size are those of that table, while D and trimming were read from the DNA. Found here are over 200,000 clones, around 86% of them singletons; the top ten hold roughly 4.9%. The sequence derives from a human donor in a cohort sampled during active COVID-19. Sequenced material: peripheral blood.

The CDR3 loop reads CASSPSGGGTQYF. In DNA form, the CDR3 reads TGTGCCAGCAGCCCTAGCGGGGGCGGGACCCAGTACTTC. This chain links TRBV7-2 with TRBJ2-5; 10 bases fit TRBD2. The CDR3 consists of 13 residues. V was pared by 5 bases and J by 7 bases, with 4 bases of the junction left unmatched. Germline V gene sequence: CDR1 SGHTA, CDR2 FQGNSA.